By share of the sample, the clone carrying this TCR beta chain is medium-sized (0.01 to 0.1%). The data derive from a study of spatial heterogeneity in lung cancer. Turning to the study itself: Fewer alpha-chain than beta-chain sequences were consistently detected. In the raw reads, each unique TCR and UMI combination was present more than ten times on average.

Indicated time point: sample taken at primary tumor resection. Unsorted whole RNA from tumor, nontumor lung or frozen PBMC underwent sequencing. Donors were fewer than 90 untreated early-stage non-small cell lung cancer patients. TCR cDNA molecules each carried a unique molecular identifier. TCRdb independently ran MiXCR on the 5' RACE reads; one entry per CDR3 protein. The table shows about 6,100 distinct CDR3 sequences, with around 12% occurring only once. The V gene end was trimmed by 2 bases and the J gene end by 5 bases; junction bases not matched to a gene: 4. The CDR3 runs to 14 residues. CDR1 is MNHEY, CDR2 SMNVEV, per germline (reference sequence).

This clonotype was sampled from a male donor with early-stage non-small cell lung cancer. The J gene is TRBJ2-7, the V gene TRBV27; TRBD1 matches 9 bases. This sample comprised normal lung tissue next to the tumor, obtained at surgery. The CDR3, as DNA: TGTGCCAGCAGTTTAATGGGACAGGGCCACGAGCAGTACTTC. It specifies CASSLMGQGHEQYF.